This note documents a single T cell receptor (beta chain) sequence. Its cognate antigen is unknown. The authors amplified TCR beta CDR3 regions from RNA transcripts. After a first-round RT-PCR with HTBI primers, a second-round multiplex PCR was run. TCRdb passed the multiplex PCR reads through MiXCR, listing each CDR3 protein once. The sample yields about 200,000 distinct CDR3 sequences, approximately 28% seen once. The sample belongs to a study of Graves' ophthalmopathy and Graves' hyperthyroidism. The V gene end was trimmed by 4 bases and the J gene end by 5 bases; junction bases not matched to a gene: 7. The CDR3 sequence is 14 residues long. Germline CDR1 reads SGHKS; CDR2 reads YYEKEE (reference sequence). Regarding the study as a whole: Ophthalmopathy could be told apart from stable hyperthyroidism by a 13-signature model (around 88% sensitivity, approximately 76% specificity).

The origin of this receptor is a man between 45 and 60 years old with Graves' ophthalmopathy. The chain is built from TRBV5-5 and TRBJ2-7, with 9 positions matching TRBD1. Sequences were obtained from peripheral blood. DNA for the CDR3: TGTGCCAGCAGCCGGGACAGGGTCTTTGACGAGCAGTACTTC. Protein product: CASSRDRVFDEQYF.